What follows are 23 T cell receptor beta chains derived from one specimen sequenced in a study of human T cells and chemical hapten exposure (dated by TCRdb to the early 2020s). Library creation used RACE. Sequenced using a NextSeq 500. The public reads were reprocessed in TCRdb via fastp at Q25 and MiXCR, keeping in-frame beta chains. Identical CDR3 proteins give one entry, which carries the most common genes and DNA. This sample holds 75,000 to 100,000 distinct CDR3 sequences; about 8.8% were observed only once. The ten largest account for around 2.8% of the sample. The sample's time point label is to be understood as: healthy volunteer bleed at 2 weeks. Total RNA was isolated from unfractionated whole blood collected in Tempus Blood RNA tubes. Input material: whole blood. Source of these receptors: a female donor in good health. Some clones in this sample may be carry-over from other donors' samples.

This clonotype was detected ten times or more. This chain links TRBV20-1 with TRBJ2-7; unclear D gene. Per germline, CDR1 DFQATT and CDR2 SNEGSKA (reference sequence). This CDR3 region has 12 residues. Deletions cut 6 bases from V and 2 bases from J, with 11 bases between. CDR3 protein: CSARSVAYEQYF. The CDR3 nucleotides read TGCAGTGCCCGATCGGTGGCCTACGAGCAGTACTTC.

This clonotype came up a few times. The chain carries TRBV6-1 and TRBJ2-3; D might be TRBD2 (6 bases). The germline gives CDR1 MNHNS, CDR2 SASEGT. This CDR3 region has 14 residues. V gave up 7 bases and J gave up 8 bases, with 19 bases separating them. This CDR3 is CASIGGSWGSTQYF. CDR3 nucleotides: TGTGCCAGCATAGGAGGGAGCTGGGGTAGTACGCAGTATTTT.

Details on this clonotype: It may be a read error: a sequence one base away is much more abundant. The chain employs TRBV6-6 and TRBJ2-7; the match to TRBD1 covers 9 bases. Germline assignment: CDR1 MNHNY and CDR2 SVGAGI (reference sequence). CDR3 length: 11 amino acids. Written as DNA, the CDR3 is TGTGTCAGCGGGACAGGGAACGAGCAGTACTTC. Protein product: CVSGTGNEQYF.

This clonotype was detected ten times or more. V and J are TRBV20-1 and TRBJ2-4, with 11 nucleotides matching TRBD2. This CDR3 spans 14 amino acids. Germline loops: CDR1 DFQATT, CDR2 SNEGSKA (reference sequence). The CDR3 region is CSTSGRSAKNIQYF. The CDR3 DNA sequence: TGCAGCACTAGCGGGAGATCAGCCAAAAACATTCAGTACTTC.

This clonotype was detected a few times. This chain joins TRBV5-4 and TRBJ1-1; perhaps TRBD1 as D (6 bases). The V gene's germline CDR1 is SGHNT and CDR2 YYREEE (reference sequence). The CDR3 loop spans 12 amino acids. V was shortened by 4 bases and J by 11 bases, with 15 bases between the two germline ends. The CDR3 is CASSQPDRDAFF. DNA of the CDR3: TGTGCCAGCAGCCAACCGGACAGAGACGCTTTCTTT. Together with reference TRBV5-4 and TRBJ1-1, the CDR3 gives the full variable domain: ETGVTQSPTHLIKTRGQQVTLRCSSQSGHNTVSWYQQALGQGPQFIFQYYREEENGRGNFPPRFSGLQFPNYSSELNVNALELDDSALYLCASSQPDRDAFFGQGTRLTVV.

The chain has TRBV28 and TRBJ2-3, with TRBD2 matching 7 bases. This CDR3 comprises 15 residues. The junction had 7 bases not matched to a gene; V was cut back by 5 bases and J by 2 bases. Germline CDR1 and CDR2: MDHEN and SYDVKM. The CDR3, as DNA: TGTGCCAGCAGTCCGCTAGCGGCATACACAGATACGCAGTATTTT. Translated: CASSPLAAYTDTQYF.

The table lists this clonotype with a few counts. V gene TRBV7-2 combines with J gene TRBJ2-5; TRBD2 is a possible D gene (6 bases). The germline V gene has CDR1 SGHTA and CDR2 FQGNSA. Trimming took 4 bases from V and 5 from J, leaving 14 bases between them. CDR3 length: 14 amino acids. The CDR3: CASSSRGNGETQYF. In DNA, the CDR3 is TGTGCCAGCAGCTCCCGCGGGAACGGGGAGACCCAGTACTTC.

The table lists this clonotype with many counts. The chain links TRBV4-2 to TRBJ2-7; 11 bases agree with TRBD2. The V and J ends lost 4 bases and 2 bases, in that order; junction bases with no gene match: 10. This CDR3 is built from 17 residues. The V gene's germline CDR1 is LGHNA and CDR2 YNFKEQ. CDR3 nucleotide sequence: TGTGCCAGCAGCCCACTACTAGCGGGAGCGCCCACCTACGAGCAGTACTTC. It codes for CASSPLLAGAPTYEQYF.

V and J are TRBV28 and TRBJ1-5; D is unresolved. Between the trimmed V and J ends, which lost 2 bases and 0 bases, there was a span of 5 bases. The CDR3 loop spans 14 amino acids. Looked up from germline, CDR1 is MDHEN and CDR2 is SYDVKM. The CDR3 region is CASSLRTSNQPQHF. CDR3 DNA: TGTGCCAGCAGTTTAAGGACTAGCAATCAGCCCCAGCATTTT.

Ten or more counts support this clonotype. The chain joins TRBV20-1 to TRBJ2-7, with D possibly being TRBD1 (6 bases). Germline V gene lookup returns CDR1 DFQATT and CDR2 SNEGSKA (reference sequence). CDR3 size: 12 residues. Deletions cut 6 bases from V and 2 bases from J, with 11 bases between. The CDR3 nucleotides read TGCAGTGCAACGCGGACAGCCTACGAGCAGTACTTC. It specifies CSATRTAYEQYF.

This clonotype was seen ten or more times. The chain carries TRBV6-1 and TRBJ2-3; 12 nucleotides agree with TRBD2. This CDR3 is 15 amino acids long. Germline V lookup: CDR1 MNHNS, CDR2 SASEGT. Unmatched junction bases numbered 2, after V lost 3 bases and J lost 4 bases. The CDR3, as DNA: TGTGCCAGCAGTGAGACTAGCGGGAGTTCAGATACGCAGTATTTT. Its protein is CASSETSGSSDTQYF.

This rearrangement joins TRBV7-2 to TRBJ2-3, with D tentatively TRBD2 (6 bases). This CDR3 contains 16 residues. Trimming shortened V by 1 base and J by 5 bases, and 16 bases separated the two germline ends. Per germline, CDR1 SGHTA and CDR2 FQGNSA. The CDR3 DNA follows: TGTGCCAGCAGCTTAGATACTAGCTTCCGCGGAGATACGCAGTATTTT. This translates into CASSLDTSFRGDTQYF. The entire variable domain, with the rest obtained from reference TRBV7-2 and TRBJ2-3, is as follows: GAGVSQSPSNKVTEKGKDVELRCDPISGHTALYWYRQSLGQGLEFLIYFQGNSAPDKSGLPSDRFSAERTGGSVSTLTIQRTQQEDSAVYLCASSLDTSFRGDTQYFGPGTRLTVL.

This clonotype was observed a handful of times. This sequence joins TRBV12-5 and TRBJ2-3; 8 bases are a match to TRBD2. Per the germline V gene, CDR1 is LGHNT and CDR2 is FRNRAP. V gave up 7 bases and J gave up 0 bases; unmatched junction bases: 6. This CDR3 comprises 15 residues. The CDR3 loop is CASVKKRESTDTQYF. The CDR3, as DNA: TGTGCTAGTGTTAAGAAGCGGGAGAGCACAGATACGCAGTATTTT.

This chain's CDR3 is CSAKSGQGETQYF. Here the CDR3 DNA reads TGCAGCGCCAAGAGCGGTCAGGGAGAGACCCAGTACTTC. The V and J genes are TRBV29-1 and TRBJ2-5; D tentatively fits TRBD1 or TRBD2 (5 bases each). The germline CDR1 and CDR2 sequences are SQVTM and ANQGSEA. Trimming pared 7 bases from V and 4 bases from J, leaving 16 bases between. The CDR3 is made up of 13 amino acids.

This clonotype has ten or more counts. The chain has TRBV4-1 and TRBJ1-1; D uncertain. Per germline, CDR1 MGHRA and CDR2 YSYEKL. This CDR3 has 15 amino acids. V was cut by 0 bases and J by 0 bases, with 8 bases left in between. CDR3 loop: CASSQDWYLNTEAFF. The CDR3, as DNA: TGCGCCAGCAGCCAAGATTGGTACCTGAACACTGAAGCTTTCTTT.

DNA for the CDR3: TGTGCCAGCAGTGACCCGCTAGGGGGGGGAGAGCAGTACTTC. It translates to CASSDPLGGGEQYF. V is TRBV12-3 or TRBV12-4 and J is TRBJ2-7, with D perhaps matching TRBD2 (7 bases). This CDR3 has 14 amino acids. V lost 5 bases and J lost 7, with 18 bases in between.

This clonotype has at least ten counts. V is TRBV6-5 and J is TRBJ2-1; 8 nucleotides line up with TRBD1. The CDR3 extends over 14 amino acids. Germline CDR1 reads MNHEY; CDR2 reads SVGAGI. Unmatched junction bases numbered 5, after V lost 2 bases and J lost 8 bases. The CDR3 bases are TGTGCCAGCAGTTACGAGACAGGGGCCGATGAGCAGTTCTTC. This encodes CASSYETGADEQFF.

The chain uses TRBV20-1 and TRBJ2-6; a possible D gene is TRBD1 (6 bases). Germline CDR1 DFQATT, CDR2 SNEGSKA (reference sequence). Trimming shortened V by 3 bases and J by 4 bases, and 13 bases separated the two germline ends. The CDR3 is 15 residues long. CDR3 DNA sequence: TGCAGTGCTAGTGCGTACAGGGCCGGGGCCAACGTCCTGACTTTC. Amino acid sequence: CSASAYRAGANVLTF.

This clonotype appeared a few times. The V call is TRBV5-5, the J call TRBJ2-7, with D hard to call. CDR1 SGHKS and CDR2 YYEKEE come from the germline V gene (reference sequence). This CDR3 is 12 amino acids long. The ends were cut back, 4 bases at V and 5 bases at J, with 10 bases in the middle. The CDR3 nucleotides read TGTGCCAGCAGCCCCCCGGGTAACGAGCAGTACTTC. This translates into CASSPPGNEQYF.

The V and J genes are TRBV30 and TRBJ2-7; D is unresolved. The germline V gene has CDR1 GTSNPN and CDR2 SVGIG (reference sequence). The CDR3 spans 12 residues. V lost 1 base and J 1 base, leaving 5 bases between the germline ends. The CDR3, as DNA: TGTGCCTGGAGTGACCGATCCTACGAGCAGTACTTC. Its translation: CAWSDRSYEQYF.

The V gene is TRBV9, the J gene TRBJ2-5; TRBD1 agrees at 8 bases. There are 18 residues in the CDR3. Germline V lookup: CDR1 SGDLS, CDR2 YYNGEE. J lost 5 bases, V lost 0 bases, and 15 bases had no gene match. CDR3 protein: CASSVVAQGAISDETQYF. CDR3 coding DNA: TGTGCCAGCAGCGTAGTGGCCCAGGGGGCGATAAGTGATGAGACCCAGTACTTC.

There are a few counts of this clonotype. The rearrangement links TRBV3-1 to TRBJ2-5; TRBD1 agrees at 8 bases. V lost 0 bases to trimming and J lost 1 base; unmatched junction nucleotides: 4. Germline V gives CDR1 LGHDT, CDR2 YNNKEL (reference sequence). The CDR3 length is 16 residues. CDR3 loop: CASSQEDRAFQETQYF. The CDR3 DNA is TGTGCCAGCAGCCAAGAGGACAGGGCCTTCCAAGAGACCCAGTACTTC.

This clonotype was counted between two and nine times. The chain recombines TRBV5-1 with TRBJ2-1; 12 bases line up with TRBD2. Per the germline V gene, CDR1 is SGHRS and CDR2 is YFSETQ. V was pared by 4 bases and J by 8 bases, with 4 bases of the junction left unmatched. CDR3 length equals 14 residues. The CDR3 DNA is TGCGCCAGCAGCCGACTAGCGGGAGACCATGAGCAGTTCTTC. Translated: CASSRLAGDHEQFF.